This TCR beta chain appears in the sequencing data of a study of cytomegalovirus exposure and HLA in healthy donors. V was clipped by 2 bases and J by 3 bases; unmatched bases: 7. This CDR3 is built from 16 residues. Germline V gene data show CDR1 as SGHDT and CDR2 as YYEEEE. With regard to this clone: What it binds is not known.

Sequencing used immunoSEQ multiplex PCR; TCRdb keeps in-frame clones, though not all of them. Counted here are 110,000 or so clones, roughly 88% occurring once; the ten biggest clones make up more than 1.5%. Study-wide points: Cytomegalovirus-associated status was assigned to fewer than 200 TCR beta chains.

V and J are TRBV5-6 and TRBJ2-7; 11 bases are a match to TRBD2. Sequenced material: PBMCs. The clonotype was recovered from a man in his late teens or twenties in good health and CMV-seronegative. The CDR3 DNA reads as TGTGCCAGCAGCTTAGGAGGGACTAGCGGATACTACGAGCAGTACTTC. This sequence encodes CASSLGGTSGYYEQYF.